The 14 T cell receptor beta chains below come from one sample, sequenced in a study of blood T cell repertoires in COVID-19. The table came from immunoSEQ multiplex PCR; TCRdb's copy has only in-frame clones and leaves some out. The sample lists some 220,000 clones, 75% to 85% occurring once. The sample taken for sequencing was peripheral blood. These receptors originate from a woman in her sixties or seventies with COVID-19, enrolled during active disease.

This sequence joins TRBV2 and TRBJ1-2; 9 positions agree with TRBD1. This CDR3 is built from 15 residues. V dropped 5 bases and J dropped 0; count of bases not matched to a gene: 4. The germline V gene has CDR1 SNHLY and CDR2 FYNNEI. The CDR3, as DNA: TGTGCCAGCAGTACCGGACAGGGGACTAACTATGGCTACACCTTC. Amino acid sequence: CASSTGQGTNYGYTF.

The genes are TRBV5-6 and TRBJ2-7; 10 bases map to TRBD2. CDR3 size: 15 residues. Germline V gene data show CDR1 as SGHDT and CDR2 as YYEEEE. Unmatched junction bases numbered 4, after V lost 4 bases and J lost 0 bases. CDR3 amino acids: CASSQPSGSSYEQYF. DNA for the CDR3: TGTGCCAGCAGCCAACCTAGCGGGAGCTCCTACGAGCAGTACTTC.

This sequence joins TRBV14 and TRBJ1-1; possibly TRBD1 for D (6 bases). The CDR3 is made up of 15 amino acids. V gave up 1 base and J gave up 1 base, with 10 bases separating them. CDR1 and CDR2 (germline): SGHDN, FVKESK. CDR3 protein: CASSQVPGANTEAFF. In nucleotides, the CDR3 is TGTGCCAGCAGCCAAGTCCCAGGGGCGAACACTGAAGCTTTCTTT.

The genes are TRBV9 and TRBJ2-1; maybe TRBD2 (6 bases). V gave up 3 bases and J gave up 9 bases, with 25 bases separating them. This CDR3 comprises 17 residues. Germline CDR1 is SGDLS and CDR2 is YYNGEE. CDR3 amino acids: CASSALWIGTGFVEQFF. The CDR3 DNA follows: TGTGCCAGCAGCGCCCTTTGGATCGGGACTGGCTTTGTTGAGCAGTTCTTC.

The rearrangement links TRBV19 to TRBJ1-2, with D maybe TRBD1 (5 bases). The CDR3 consists of 14 residues. CDR1 and CDR2 from the germline V gene are LNHDA and SQIVND (reference sequence). With 1 base removed from V and 6 bases from J, the gap between germline ends came to 12 bases. CDR3 residues: CASSIVQGSDGYTF. CDR3 nucleotide sequence: TGTGCCAGTAGTATAGTTCAGGGATCGGATGGCTACACCTTC.

The chain combines TRBV5-5 with TRBJ1-1; D possibly corresponds to TRBD1 (6 bases). Trimming removed 4 bases at V and 4 bases at J, with 14 bases between. Germline assignment: CDR1 SGHKS and CDR2 YYEKEE (reference sequence). The CDR3 spans 14 residues. The CDR3 DNA is TGTGCCAGCAGCATGCAGGGGTTTGTCACTGAAGCTTTCTTT. Encoded protein: CASSMQGFVTEAFF.

This clone has a single count. The chain links TRBV27 to TRBJ2-5, with D possibly matching TRBD2 (6 bases). Per the germline V gene, CDR1 is MNHEY and CDR2 is SMNVEV (reference sequence). The CDR3 is made up of 14 amino acids. V was pared by 5 bases and J by 3 bases, with 13 bases between. The CDR3 spells CASSLGLTKETQYF. The CDR3 DNA sequence: TGTGCCAGCAGTCTGGGACTGACTAAAGAGACCCAGTACTTC.

Comment on this clone: One end of the junction fails to match germline, which may point to a read error. The V and J genes are TRBV4-2 and TRBJ2-3, with 7 bases lining up with TRBD2. Germline assignment: CDR1 LGHNA and CDR2 YNFKEQ. The CDR3 length is 18 residues. This chain's CDR3 is CASSQEVIAGSGTDTQYF. The CDR3, as DNA: TGTGCCAGCAGCCAAGAAGTAATAGCGGGTTCCGGCACAGATACGCAATATTTT.

The gene calls are TRBV6-5 and TRBJ1-4; TRBD1 might be the D (6 bases). The V end was cut by 10 bases, the J end by 6 bases, with 18 bases between. This CDR3 has 14 amino acids. CDR1 is MNHEY, CDR2 SVGAGI, per germline. CDR3 in amino acids: CATADRFGYEKLFF. The DNA for the CDR3 is TGTGCCACTGCTGACAGGTTTGGGTATGAAAAACTGTTTTTT.

The gene calls are TRBV5-5 and TRBJ1-1, with D possibly matching TRBD1 (6 bases). The germline gives CDR1 SGHKS, CDR2 YYEKEE (reference sequence). The length of the CDR3 is 13 residues. V lost 7 bases to trimming and J lost 4 bases, with 14 bases between them. CDR3 sequence reads: CASDGQPGTEAFF. The CDR3 bases are TGTGCCAGCGACGGACAGCCGGGCACTGAAGCTTTCTTT.

The genes are TRBV25-1 and TRBJ1-5; 9 bases are a match to TRBD1. V lost 4 bases and J lost 12; bases outside the gene matches: 13. The CDR3 totals 15 residues. Looked up from germline, CDR1 is MGHDK and CDR2 is SYGVNS. CDR3 nucleotide sequence: TGTGCCAGCAGTGGAGCTACCGGGACAGGGAATGTCCAGCATTTT. Amino acids: CASSGATGTGNVQHF. The full variable domain, with the rest looked up from reference TRBV25-1 and TRBJ1-5, is EADIYQTPRYLVIGTGKKITLECSQTMGHDKMYWYQQDPGMELHLIHYSYGVNSTEKGDLSSESTVSRIRTEHFPLTLESARPSHTSQYLCASSGATGTGNVQHFGDGTRLSIL.

The gene calls are TRBV4-3 and TRBJ1-6; the match to TRBD1 covers 7 bases. CDR1 and CDR2 (germline): LGHNA, YSLEER. Trimming at V came to 0 bases and at J to 8 bases, leaving 4 bases not matched to a gene. The CDR3 sequence is 15 residues long. The CDR3 DNA sequence: TGCGCCAGCAGCCAAGATCGGGACAGTTATTCACCCCTCCACTTT. This encodes CASSQDRDSYSPLHF.

This chain joins TRBV7-8 and TRBJ2-5; the D is unclear. Trimming removed 5 bases from V and 7 bases from J, with 8 bases in between. Germline CDR1 SGHVS, CDR2 FQNEAQ. The CDR3 totals 11 residues. CDR3 sequence reads: CASSPFRTQYF. CDR3 nucleotides: TGTGCCAGCAGCCCATTTAGGACCCAGTACTTC.

This sequence joins TRBV30 and TRBJ2-7; 8 bases line up with TRBD2. The V and J ends lost 0 bases and 1 base, in that order; junction bases with no gene match: 5. The CDR3 totals 15 residues. From germline, CDR1 is GTSNPN and CDR2 SVGIG (reference sequence). In nucleotides, the CDR3 is TGTGCCTGGAGTGTACAGGTAGCGGGGTCCTACGAGCAGTACTTC. Amino acids: CAWSVQVAGSYEQYF.